This is a list of T cell receptor beta chains from one sample in a study of blood T cell repertoires in COVID-19. Profiling relied on immunoSEQ multiplex PCR, and the TCRdb table lists in-frame clones only, not all of them. The data contain around 150,000 clones, roughly 80% of them singletons. Sequencing input: PBMCs or T cells enriched from blood (not recorded which). The receptor set was obtained from a woman aged 35 to 49 who had recovered from COVID-19. Each CDR3 is given with its conserved first and last residue. The D gene is left open where the match is weak. Some rows mark clone size as missing; the rest say once, few, many or name a class of expanded clone.

clone_size,v_call,j_call,d_call,cdr3_aa,cdr3_nt
NA,TRBV10-3,TRBJ1-5,TRBD1,CAISSDRAGQPQHF,TGTGCCATCTCTTCGGACAGGGCAGGCCAGCCCCAGCATTTT
once,TRBV5-4,TRBJ1-2,NA,CASGSDYGYTF,TGTGCCAGCGGTAGTGACTATGGCTACACCTTC
once,TRBV9,TRBJ2-1,TRBD2,CASSVYGTSGSPYNEQFF,TGTGCCAGCAGCGTATACGGGACTAGCGGGAGTCCCTACAATGAGCAGTTCTTC
NA,TRBV5-1,TRBJ2-3,NA,CASSLARGSDTQYF,TGCGCCAGCAGCTTGGCCAGGGGTTCAGATACGCAGTATTTT
NA,TRBV5-1,TRBJ1-1,TRBD1,CASSLEQGWVTEAFF,TGCGCCAGCAGCCTGGAACAGGGGTGGGTGACTGAAGCTTTCTTT
NA,TRBV7-8,TRBJ2-1,TRBD2,CASSRPGRAYNEQFF,TGTGCCAGCAGCCGCCCCGGGAGGGCGTACAATGAGCAGTTCTTC
NA,TRBV6-1,TRBJ1-5,TRBD1,CASSETGGNQPQHF,TGTGCCAGCAGTGAGACAGGGGGCAATCAGCCCCAGCATTTT
NA,TRBV20-1,TRBJ2-3,NA,CSALVTDTQYF,TGCAGTGCCCTCGTGACAGATACGCAGTATTTT
NA,TRBV10-3,TRBJ1-4,TRBD1,CAISEPPYRGSREKLFF,TGTGCCATCAGTGAGCCCCCTTACAGGGGTTCGCGGGAAAAACTGTTTTTT
NA,TRBV9,TRBJ1-5,TRBD1,CASSETGDSNQPQHF,TGTGCCAGCAGCGAGACAGGGGATAGCAATCAGCCCCAGCATTTT
NA,TRBV14,TRBJ1-2,NA,CASSQGRQGPEYGYTF,TGTGCCAGCAGCCAAGGACGGCAGGGTCCCGAGTATGGCTACACCTTC
NA,TRBV3-1/TRBV3-2,TRBJ1-2,TRBD1,CASSTGQGDGYTF,TGTGCCAGCAGCACCGGACAGGGGGATGGCTACACCTTC
NA,TRBV27,TRBJ2-1,TRBD2,CASSFPGLAGVLSYNEQFF,TGTGCCAGCAGCTTTCCGGGACTAGCGGGAGTCCTCTCCTACAATGAGCAGTTCTTC
NA,TRBV3-1/TRBV3-2,TRBJ2-1,TRBD2,CASSQTLAGVQFF,TGTGCCAGCAGCCAGACCCTAGCGGGGGTACAGTTCTTC
once,TRBV2,TRBJ2-2,NA,CASSSEGLDTGELFF,TGTGCCAGCAGTTCAGAGGGCCTGGACACCGGGGAGCTGTTTTTT
NA,TRBV3-1/TRBV3-2,TRBJ1-1,NA,CASRFGQNTEAFF,TGTGCCAGCAGATTCGGACAGAACACTGAAGCTTTCTTT
NA,TRBV7-6,TRBJ1-1,NA,CASSLGTESMNTEAFF,TGTGCCAGCAGCTTAGGGACAGAGAGTATGAACACTGAAGCTTTCTTT
NA,TRBV5-1,TRBJ2-7,TRBD2,CASSLGPRLAETYEQYF,TGCGCCAGCAGCTTGGGGCCCAGGCTAGCGGAAACCTACGAGCAGTACTTC